This T cell receptor (beta chain) is from a study of shared clonotypes between healthy human individuals. About this clone itself: As yet, its antigen is unknown.

DNA at about 200 ng, roughly 30,000 T cell genomes, went into sorted-subset replicate PCRs. Assay: immunoSEQ multiplex PCR; the TCRdb copy retains only in-frame clones and omits some. The sample shows over a million clones, 75% to 80% of them seen only once. Healthy adults negative for HIV, lacking recent acute infections or vaccinations, served as donors. Notes on the study in general: Richness estimates generally favored naive over memory subsets.

The CDR3 sequence is 20 residues long. Per the germline V gene, CDR1 is MNHEY and CDR2 is SMNVEV (reference sequence). After removal of 3 bases from V and 1 base from J, the junction contained 17 bases not matched to a gene. The chain has TRBV27 and TRBJ1-1, with TRBD1 matching over 10 bases. Sequences were obtained from memory CD4+ T cells from PBMCs. Subset given: CD45RA-negative fraction. This clonotype was obtained from a man aged 18 to 29 in good health. Some clones in this sample may be carry-over from other donors' samples. The CDR3 coding sequence is TGTGCCAGCAGTTTCCTTCTTCCCCGCGGGACAGGGGTGGGGAACACTGAAGCTTTCTTT. It codes for CASSFLLPRGTGVGNTEAFF.